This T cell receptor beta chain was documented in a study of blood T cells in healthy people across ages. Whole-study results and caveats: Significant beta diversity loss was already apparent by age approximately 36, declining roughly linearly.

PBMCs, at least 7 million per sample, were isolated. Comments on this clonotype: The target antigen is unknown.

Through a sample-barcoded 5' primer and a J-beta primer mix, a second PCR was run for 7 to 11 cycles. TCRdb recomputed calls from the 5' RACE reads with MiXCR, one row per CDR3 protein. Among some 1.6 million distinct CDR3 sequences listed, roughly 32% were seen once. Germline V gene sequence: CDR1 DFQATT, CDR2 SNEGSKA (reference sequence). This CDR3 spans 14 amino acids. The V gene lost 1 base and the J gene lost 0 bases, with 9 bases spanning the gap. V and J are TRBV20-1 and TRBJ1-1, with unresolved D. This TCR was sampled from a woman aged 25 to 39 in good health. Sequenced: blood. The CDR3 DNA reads TGCAGTGCTAGAGTTCCGGGTATGAACACTGAAGCTTTCTTT. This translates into CSARVPGMNTEAFF.